This T cell receptor beta chain was recovered during a study of shared clonotypes between healthy human individuals. Repertoires were generated with immunoSEQ multiplex PCR, while TCRdb's copy carries only in-frame clones and drops some. The sample contains 550,000 to 850,000 clones, about 74% of which appear only once. Study-level results: Though the depth was large, rarefaction showed that sorted-subset sequencing was incomplete. Read depth was anticipated to influence clonotype sharing among donors.

About this clone: What it binds is unknown. One end of the junction does not line up with germline, which may come from a read error.

The germline V gene encodes CDR1 LNHDA and CDR2 SQIVND (reference sequence). The CDR3 loop spans 14 amino acids. This chain uses TRBV19 with TRBJ2-3; the D is unclear. The sequenced material came from memory CD4+ T cells sorted from blood. Subset given: CD45RA-negative fraction. This receptor was obtained from a woman aged 25 to 39 in good health. CDR3 sequence reads: CASSLDPDTDTQYF. The CDR3 DNA is TGTGCCAGTAGTCTAGACCCAGACACAGATACGCAGTATTTT.